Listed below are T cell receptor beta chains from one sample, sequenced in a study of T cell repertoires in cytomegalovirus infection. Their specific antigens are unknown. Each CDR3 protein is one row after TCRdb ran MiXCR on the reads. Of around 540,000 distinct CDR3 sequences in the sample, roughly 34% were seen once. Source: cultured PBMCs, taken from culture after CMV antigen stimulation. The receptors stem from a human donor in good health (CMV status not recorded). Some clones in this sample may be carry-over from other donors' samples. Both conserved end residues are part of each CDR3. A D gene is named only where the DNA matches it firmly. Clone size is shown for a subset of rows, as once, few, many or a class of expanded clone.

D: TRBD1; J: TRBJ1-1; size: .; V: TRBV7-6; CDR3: CASSFGQGKAFF; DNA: TGTGCCAGCAGCTTTGGACAGGGAAAAGCTTTCTTT
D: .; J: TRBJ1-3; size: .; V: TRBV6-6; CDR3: CASQSGALSTIYF; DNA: TGTGCCAGCCAATCGGGGGCTCTGAGCACCATATATTTT
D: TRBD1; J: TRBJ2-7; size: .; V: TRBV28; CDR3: CASGDRGYEQYF; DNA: TGTGCCAGCGGGGACAGGGGCTACGAGCAGTACTTC
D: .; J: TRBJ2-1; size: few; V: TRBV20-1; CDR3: CSARFLLEQFF; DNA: TGCAGTGCTAGGTTTCTTCTAGAGCAGTTCTTC
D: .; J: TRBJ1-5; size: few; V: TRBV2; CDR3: CASSGSTWANQPQHF; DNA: TGTGCCAGCAGCGGGTCCACGTGGGCCAATCAGCCCCAGCATTTT
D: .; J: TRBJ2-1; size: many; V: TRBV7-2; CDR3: CASSPPAVGEQFF; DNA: TGTGCCAGCAGCCCCCCGGCTGTGGGTGAGCAGTTCTTC
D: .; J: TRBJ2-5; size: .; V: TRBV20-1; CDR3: CSAERLAGQKGEETQYF; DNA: TGCAGTGCCGAAAGATTAGCGGGACAGAAGGGGGAAGAGACCCAGTACTTC
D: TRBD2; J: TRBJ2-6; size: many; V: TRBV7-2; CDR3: CASSPSGGSGANVLTF; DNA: TGTGCCAGCAGCCCATCGGGGGGCTCTGGGGCCAACGTCCTGACTTTC
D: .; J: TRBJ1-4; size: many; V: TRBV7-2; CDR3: CASSLDTGTLREKLFF; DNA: TGTGCCAGCAGCTTAGACACCGGGACCCTCAGGGAAAAACTGTTTTTT
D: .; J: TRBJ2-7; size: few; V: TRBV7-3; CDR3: CASSPDMGREQYF; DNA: TGTGCCAGCAGCCCTGACATGGGTAGGGAGCAGTACTTC
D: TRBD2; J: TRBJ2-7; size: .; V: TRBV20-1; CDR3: CSAPHSAGGHYEQYF; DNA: TGCAGTGCTCCCCACTCGGCGGGAGGCCACTACGAGCAGTACTTC
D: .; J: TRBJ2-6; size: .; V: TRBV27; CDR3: CASRMSGAGANVLTF; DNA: TGTGCCAGCAGAATGTCGGGTGCTGGGGCCAACGTCCTGACTTTC
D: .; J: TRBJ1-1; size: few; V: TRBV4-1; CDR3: CASSQDTENTEAFF; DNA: TGCGCCAGCAGCCAAGACACAGAGAACACTGAAGCTTTCTTT
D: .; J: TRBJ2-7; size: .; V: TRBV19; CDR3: CASNEDQPYEQYF; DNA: TGTGCCAGTAATGAGGACCAGCCCTACGAGCAGTACTTC
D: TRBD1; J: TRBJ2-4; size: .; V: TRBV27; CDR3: CASSKIDRGTNIQYF; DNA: TGTGCCAGCAGTAAGATAGACAGGGGGACAAACATTCAGTACTTC
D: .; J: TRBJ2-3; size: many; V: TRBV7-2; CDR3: CASSSTWGTDTQYF; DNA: TGTGCCAGCAGCTCAACATGGGGCACAGATACGCAGTATTTT
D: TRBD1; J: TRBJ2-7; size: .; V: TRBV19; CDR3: CASSSPGQGIYEQYF; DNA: TGTGCCAGTAGCTCTCCGGGACAGGGGATTTACGAGCAGTACTTC
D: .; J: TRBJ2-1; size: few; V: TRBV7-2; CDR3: CASSPRASPYNEQFF; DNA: TGTGCCAGCAGCCCTCGGGCCTCACCCTACAATGAGCAGTTCTTC
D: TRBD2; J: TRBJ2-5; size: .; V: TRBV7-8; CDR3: CASSLGPGGETQYF; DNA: TGTGCCAGCAGCCTGGGACCGGGAGGAGAGACCCAGTACTTC
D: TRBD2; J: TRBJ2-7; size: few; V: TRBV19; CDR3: CASSMGLAVFDYEQYF; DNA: TGTGCCAGTAGTATGGGTCTAGCGGTTTTTGACTACGAGCAGTACTTC
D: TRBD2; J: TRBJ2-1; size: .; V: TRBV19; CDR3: CASSDPSGTSGRRNEQFF; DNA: TGTGCCAGTAGTGACCCATCCGGGACTAGCGGGAGGCGGAATGAGCAGTTCTTC
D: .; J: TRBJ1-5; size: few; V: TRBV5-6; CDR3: CASSLGGFQPQHF; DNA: TGTGCCAGCAGCTTAGGAGGGTTCCAGCCCCAGCATTTT
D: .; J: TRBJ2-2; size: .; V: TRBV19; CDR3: CASRGGAVSTGELFF; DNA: TGTGCCAGTAGGGGGGGTGCGGTTTCCACCGGGGAGCTGTTTTTT
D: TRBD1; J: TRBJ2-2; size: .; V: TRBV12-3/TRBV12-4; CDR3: CASSLTDRVAGELFF; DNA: TGTGCCAGCAGTCTTACGGACAGGGTGGCCGGGGAGCTGTTTTTT
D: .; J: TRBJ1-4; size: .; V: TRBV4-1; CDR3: CASSLSRGPNPNEKLFF; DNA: TGCGCCAGCAGCCTTAGTAGGGGCCCTAACCCGAATGAAAAACTGTTTTTT